This T cell receptor (beta chain) is drawn from a study of T-cell memory formation after mild COVID-19. At the level of the study: Largely, TCR clusters stayed within a single donor.

This clonotype occurred many times. From germline, CDR1 is SGHRS and CDR2 YFSETQ. V was pared by 0 bases and J by 0 bases, with 7 bases between. CDR3 length equals 14 residues. TCR alpha and TCR beta cDNA libraries carrying sample barcodes and UMIs were produced by 5'RACE using constant-segment primers. In TCRdb, the 5' RACE reads were re-called with MiXCR into one record per CDR3 protein. The sample has around 140,000 distinct CDR3 sequences, about 6% seen once. The chain is built from TRBV5-1 and TRBJ2-7, with D possibly being TRBD2 (5 bases). The clonotype was recovered from an adult woman who had mild COVID-19 (a few samples of this study predate the infection). Cell type and time point are not known. The source material was PBMCs or a T cell subset sorted from them (not recorded which). This CDR3 reads CASSLVGSSYEQYF. Written as DNA, the CDR3 is TGCGCCAGCAGCTTGGTGGGGAGCTCCTACGAGCAGTACTTC.